This T cell receptor (beta chain) was sequenced in a study of T cell responses to AZD1222 COVID-19 vaccine. Across the whole study: Second-dose recipients at about 4 or about 12 weeks were treated as one pooled group. Regarding the study as a whole: At baseline, seropositivity was found in only a handful of AZD1222 recipients. Spike-wide vaccine-associated CD4 TCRs dominated at 160-218 and 743-854. The reported proportion of spike-specific TCRs targeting unmutated variant regions was nearly half.

A note on this clone: What it binds is unknown.

Germline assignment: CDR1 MDHEN and CDR2 SYDVKM. The V gene lost 6 bases and the J gene lost 6 bases, with 14 bases spanning the gap. The length of the CDR3 is 14 residues. TCRdb keeps only in-frame clones here, not all; method: immunoSEQ multiplex PCR. The sample yields more than 95,000 clones, 90% seen once. V usage is TRBV28 and J usage is TRBJ2-2; D call uncertain. The origin of this receptor is an adult in good health. The input for sequencing was peripheral blood, taken on day 0 of AZD1222 vaccination. The CDR3 protein is CASSTLGSAGELFF. CDR3 sequence (DNA): TGTGCCAGCAGCACTCTAGGGTCTGCCGGGGAGCTGTTTTTT.